The source of this T cell receptor beta chain is a study of vaccination and CD4 T cells after COVID-19. The treatment is: approximately 10-day PBMC culture with coronavirus spike peptide pools or control peptides (ViraFEST assay). The Oncomine TCR Beta short-read assay sequenced DNA from cultured CD4+ T cells. TCRdb itself ran the PCR reads through MiXCR, one entry per CDR3 protein. The table lists about 14,000 distinct CDR3 sequences, 40% to 65% of them singletons. Worth noting for this clonotype: The antigen is undetermined.

CDR3 length: 15 residues. The V gene lost 3 bases and the J gene lost 8 bases, with 16 bases spanning the gap. Germline V gene data show CDR1 as MNHEY and CDR2 as SMNVEV (reference sequence). The receptor was isolated from a human donor who had recovered from COVID-19. The sample here was CD4+ T cells from blood, cultured in vitro, taken before SARS-CoV-2 vaccination. This chain uses TRBV27 with TRBJ2-2; the D is unclear. The CDR3 DNA reads as TGTGCCAGCAGTTTCTACCTAGGCCCACCTGGGGAGCTGTTTTTT. This translates into CASSFYLGPPGELFF.